This T cell receptor (beta chain) was found in a study of CD8 T cells in ankylosing spondylitis. The V and J ends lost 2 bases and 5 bases, in that order; junction bases with no gene match: 4. Germline CDR1 reads DFQATT; CDR2 reads SNEGSKA (reference sequence). The length of the CDR3 is 13 residues. There are a few counts of this clonotype. The antigen is undetermined. General study points: According to the report, clones linked to the disease were significantly enriched in matched synovial fluid samples taken from ankylosing spondylitis patients. Several highly homologous variants formed a TCR beta motif that appeared characteristic of ankylosing spondylitis blood. Earlier literature documents some of the motif variants in reactive arthritis synovial fluid and blood. Disease-linked clones were CD8+ and relatively rare in peripheral blood.

TCRdb re-analysed the 5' RACE reads in MiXCR, keeping a single row per CDR3 protein. Among under 850,000 distinct CDR3 sequences listed, roughly 19% were seen once. The sample taken for sequencing was blood, either unsorted or a sorted T cell fraction (not recorded which). The rearrangement uses TRBV20-1 and TRBJ1-2, with 8 bases identical to TRBD1. This TCR was recovered from a male donor with ankylosing spondylitis. The CDR3 here is CSARRTGNYGYTF. The DNA for the CDR3 is TGCAGTGCTAGAAGGACAGGGAATTATGGCTACACCTTC.